One and the same sample provided the 24 T cell receptor beta chains below, sequenced in a study of T cell clonotyping in hematopoietic cell transplantation. Assay: immunoSEQ multiplex PCR; the TCRdb copy retains only in-frame clones and omits some. The table has 40,000 to 55,000 clones, less than 95% seen once. Material for sequencing was peripheral blood mononuclear cells. Receptor source: a woman aged 45-65 years in good health. Some clones in this sample may be carry-over from other donors' samples.

This chain links TRBV18 with TRBJ1-5, with D tentatively TRBD1 (6 bases). The CDR3 spans 13 residues. Germline V gene sequence: CDR1 KGHSH, CDR2 LQKENI. V was trimmed by 4 bases and J by 8 bases, leaving 12 bases between them. The CDR3 protein is CASSQGDQEPQHF. The DNA for the CDR3 is TGTGCCAGCTCACAGGGGGATCAGGAGCCCCAGCATTTT.

The gene calls are TRBV14 and TRBJ2-3, with 9 bases matching TRBD2. V lost 1 base, J lost 3 bases, and 8 bases stayed unmatched. Germline CDR1 reads SGHDN; CDR2 reads FVKESK. The CDR3 is made up of 17 amino acids. The CDR3 is CASSQGPGGGATDTQYF. The DNA for the CDR3 is TGTGCCAGCAGCCAAGGCCCCGGCGGGGGGGCTACAGATACGCAGTATTTT.

The rearrangement uses TRBV25-1 and TRBJ2-5, with D perhaps matching TRBD2 (5 bases). CDR3 length equals 15 residues. In germline, CDR1 is MGHDK, CDR2 SYGVNS. The V gene lost 2 bases and the J gene lost 2 bases, with 12 bases spanning the gap. The CDR3 nucleotides read TGTGCCAGCAGTGAACCCCGGGGAGAACAAGAGACCCAGTACTTC. Translation: CASSEPRGEQETQYF.

V is TRBV4-2 and J is TRBJ1-4, with TRBD1 as a possible D gene (6 bases). From germline, CDR1 is LGHNA and CDR2 YNFKEQ. The CDR3 has 14 amino acids. Between the trimmed V and J ends, which lost 2 bases and 8 bases, there was a span of 12 bases. The CDR3 bases are TGTGCCAGCAGCCAAACAGGGAATTACGAAAAACTGTTTTTT. Protein product: CASSQTGNYEKLFF.

The CDR3 nucleotides are TGTGCCAGCAGTTCGGTGGGATTTAGCAATCAGCCCCAGCATTTT. Its translation: CASSSVGFSNQPQHF. The chain couples TRBV2 to TRBJ1-5; D is unclear. V lost 5 bases and J lost 0, with 11 bases in between. The germline V gene encodes CDR1 SNHLY and CDR2 FYNNEI. The CDR3 contains 15 residues.

The DNA for the CDR3 is TGTGCCAGCAGCATACAGGGAAGAGATGGCTACACCTTC. This sequence encodes CASSIQGRDGYTF. This sequence joins TRBV7-9 and TRBJ1-2; D is possibly TRBD1 (6 bases). The CDR3 consists of 13 residues. Germline loops: CDR1 SEHNR, CDR2 FQNEAQ (reference sequence). Between the trimmed V and J ends, which lost 5 bases and 6 bases, there was a span of 13 bases.

This sequence joins TRBV7-6 and TRBJ1-1, with 7 positions matching TRBD1. The CDR3 is 15 residues long. From germline, CDR1 is SGHVS and CDR2 FNYEAQ. After removal of 5 bases from V and 1 base from J, the junction contained 7 bases not matched to a gene. CDR3 protein: CASSRTTGQNTEAFF. The CDR3 DNA reads TGTGCCAGCAGCAGAACGACAGGGCAGAACACTGAAGCTTTCTTT.

The J gene is TRBJ1-2, the V gene TRBV5-1, with 9 bases aligning to TRBD1. The CDR3 runs 14 residues. J gave up 8 bases and V 2 bases, and 7 bases lay outside the gene matches. Germline CDR1 SGHRS, CDR2 YFSETQ. The CDR3 region has the DNA TGCGCCAGCAGCTTTCTACAGGGGGCAGGGGGCTACACCTTC. Its translation: CASSFLQGAGGYTF.

The J gene is TRBJ1-5, the V gene TRBV7-2, with TRBD1 matching over 7 bases. V gave up 1 base and J gave up 5 bases; unmatched junction bases: 5. Germline CDR1 SGHTA, CDR2 FQGNSA. CDR3 length: 15 amino acids. CDR3 sequence reads: CASSLGRGPHQPQHF. The CDR3, as DNA: TGTGCCAGCAGCTTAGGGAGGGGGCCCCATCAGCCCCAGCATTTT.

Here the CDR3 DNA reads TGCGCCAGCAGCCGGGACAGGGTAGGCACCTACAATGAGCAGTTCTTC. Amino acid sequence: CASSRDRVGTYNEQFF. The genes are TRBV4-3 and TRBJ2-1; 9 bases fit TRBD1. The trim removed 4 bases at V and 2 bases at J, leaving 6 bases unmatched. Per germline, CDR1 LGHNA and CDR2 YSLEER. CDR3 length: 16 residues.

The chain uses TRBV6-6 and TRBJ1-1, with a tentative D call TRBD1 (5 bases). The CDR3 has 14 residues. Germline CDR1 and CDR2: MNHNY and SVGAGI (reference sequence). Trimming stripped 2 bases from V and 1 base from J, with 8 bases between. CDR3 residues: CASSYQGQNTEAFF. CDR3 nucleotide sequence: TGTGCCAGCAGTTACCAGGGCCAGAACACTGAAGCTTTCTTT.

CDR3 DNA: TGCGCCAGCAGCTTATATGGGACAGGTTTATCCGAGCAGTACTTC. Protein product: CASSLYGTGLSEQYF. V and J are TRBV4-3 and TRBJ2-7, with TRBD1 matching over 8 bases. Germline lookup yields CDR1 LGHNA and CDR2 YSLEER. The CDR3 loop spans 15 amino acids. Trimming took 5 bases from V and 6 from J; bases not matched to a gene: 12.

V is TRBV13 and J is TRBJ2-1; D is unclear. Per germline, CDR1 PRHDT and CDR2 FYEKMQ (reference sequence). The CDR3 contains 16 residues. V lost 3 bases, J lost 2 bases, and 14 bases lay in between. The DNA of the CDR3 is TGTGCCAGCAGCTTCGGTAACTATTTAACCTACAATGAGCAGTTCTTC. Encoded protein: CASSFGNYLTYNEQFF.

The V gene is TRBV5-1, the J gene TRBJ2-5; D is possibly TRBD2 (5 bases). Germline V gene data show CDR1 as SGHRS and CDR2 as YFSETQ. The CDR3 length is 13 residues. V lost 2 bases, J lost 1 base, and 6 bases lay in between. CDR3 in amino acids: CASSFAGQETQYF. The CDR3 DNA reads as TGCGCCAGCAGCTTCGCGGGCCAAGAGACCCAGTACTTC.

The rearrangement joins TRBV5-1 to TRBJ1-2; no definite D call. Trimming left V 7 bases short and J 6 bases short, with 13 bases between. The V gene's germline CDR1 is SGHRS and CDR2 YFSETQ. The CDR3 consists of 12 residues. This CDR3 reads CASHLAGDGYTF. DNA for the CDR3: TGCGCCAGCCACTTGGCAGGCGATGGCTACACCTTC.

The V call is TRBV30, the J call TRBJ1-2; unclear D gene. The CDR3 covers 12 residues. The V gene lost 2 bases and the J gene lost 8 bases, with 12 bases spanning the gap. Germline V gene lookup returns CDR1 GTSNPN and CDR2 SVGIG (reference sequence). CDR3 region: CAWSLQAGGYTF. CDR3 DNA sequence: TGTGCCTGGAGTTTGCAGGCGGGCGGCTACACCTTC.

V is TRBV6-5 and J is TRBJ2-1; unclear D gene. Trimming took off 6 bases at V and 4 bases at J, with 16 bases between the two ends. The CDR3 is 15 residues long. The V gene's germline CDR1 is MNHEY and CDR2 SVGAGI. CDR3 region: CASSTTPTPYNEQFF. The DNA of the CDR3 is TGTGCCAGCAGCACCACACCGACACCTTACAATGAGCAGTTCTTC.

The CDR3: CASSLQAGVYNEQFF. The CDR3 DNA is TGTGCCAGCAGCTTACAAGCAGGGGTCTACAATGAGCAGTTCTTC. This rearrangement joins TRBV7-6 to TRBJ2-1; a weak D match, TRBD1 (6 bases). Germline CDR1 reads SGHVS; CDR2 reads FNYEAQ. V lost 2 bases, J lost 3 bases, and 11 bases lay in between. The CDR3 runs to 15 residues.

As DNA, the CDR3 is TGCAGCGTTGATGGACAGCCGACGGCTAACTATGGCTACACCTTC. Its protein is CSVDGQPTANYGYTF. The rearrangement links TRBV29-1 to TRBJ1-2, with D perhaps TRBD1 (6 bases). The germline CDR1 and CDR2 sequences are SQVTM and ANQGSEA. Trimming left V 3 bases short and J 0 bases short, with 14 bases between. The CDR3 is made up of 15 amino acids.

V is TRBV9 and J is TRBJ2-5; no clear D. There are 15 residues in the CDR3. Germline V lookup: CDR1 SGDLS, CDR2 YYNGEE. The V end was cut by 0 bases, the J end by 4 bases, with 13 bases between. Here the CDR3 reads CASSVEGALGETQYF. CDR3 in DNA: TGTGCCAGCAGCGTAGAAGGCGCCCTGGGAGAGACCCAGTACTTC.

The chain uses TRBV7-2 and TRBJ1-2; tentatively, D is TRBD1 (5 bases). In germline, CDR1 is SGHTA, CDR2 FQGNSA. Trimming removed 5 bases from V and 2 bases from J, with 15 bases in between. The CDR3 loop spans 15 amino acids. The CDR3 region has the DNA TGTGCCAGCAGCAAAGTCATGGCAGGGAACTATGGCTACACCTTC. This codes for CASSKVMAGNYGYTF.

The chain combines TRBV29-1 with TRBJ2-1; a possible D gene is TRBD1 (6 bases). The germline V and J ends were trimmed by 4 bases and 4 bases, with 11 bases remaining between them. Per the germline V gene, CDR1 is SQVTM and CDR2 is ANQGSEA. This CDR3 is 13 amino acids long. The CDR3 bases are TGCAGCGTTGGTTACAGGGCATACAATGAGCAGTTCTTC. This codes for CSVGYRAYNEQFF.

The CDR3 coding sequence is TGTGCCAGCAGCTTGCTCGCAGGGGGGAACATTCAGTACTTC. Amino acids: CASSLLAGGNIQYF. The chain links TRBV5-6 to TRBJ2-4; possibly TRBD1 for D (7 bases). The CDR3 is made up of 14 amino acids. Trimming shortened V by 1 base and J by 7 bases, and 12 bases separated the two germline ends. Germline-derived CDR1 and CDR2 are SGHDT and YYEEEE.

V usage is TRBV7-3 and J usage is TRBJ2-2, with a possible D match to TRBD2 (5 bases). The CDR3 is 14 residues long. From germline, CDR1 is SGHTA and CDR2 FQGTGA. The V gene lost 5 bases and the J gene lost 5 bases, with 12 bases spanning the gap. In DNA form, the CDR3 reads TGTGCCAGCAGCCCACAGAGGGAGACCGGGGAGCTGTTTTTT. Its translation is CASSPQRETGELFF.